The subject of this entry is one TCR beta chain. Its target is not known. This entry is derived from a study of post-analysis software for immune sequencing data. Study-wide results and caveats: Compared with controls, patients had more of about 5 TRBV segments, including TRBV5-6, TRBV5-1 and TRBV20-1.

Built from TCR beta cDNA, the libraries had unique molecular identifiers in them. TCRdb reprocessed the PCR reads with MiXCR, giving one entry per CDR3 protein. Seen here are 700,000 to 900,000 distinct CDR3 sequences, 46% observed once, and the top ten hold 4.9%. Germline loops: CDR1 SGHKS, CDR2 YYEKEE (reference sequence). The CDR3 has 14 residues. Sample: blood. The TCR sequence derives from a girl under 18 with multiple sclerosis. This rearrangement joins TRBV5-5 to TRBJ2-4, with D perhaps matching TRBD1 (5 bases). Gene TRBJ2-7 matches the end of the DNA better, so the J call may be wrong. The CDR3 region is CASSLDDSPYEQYF. CDR3 bases: TGTGCCAGCAGCTTGGATGACAGCCCCTACGAGCAGTACTTC.